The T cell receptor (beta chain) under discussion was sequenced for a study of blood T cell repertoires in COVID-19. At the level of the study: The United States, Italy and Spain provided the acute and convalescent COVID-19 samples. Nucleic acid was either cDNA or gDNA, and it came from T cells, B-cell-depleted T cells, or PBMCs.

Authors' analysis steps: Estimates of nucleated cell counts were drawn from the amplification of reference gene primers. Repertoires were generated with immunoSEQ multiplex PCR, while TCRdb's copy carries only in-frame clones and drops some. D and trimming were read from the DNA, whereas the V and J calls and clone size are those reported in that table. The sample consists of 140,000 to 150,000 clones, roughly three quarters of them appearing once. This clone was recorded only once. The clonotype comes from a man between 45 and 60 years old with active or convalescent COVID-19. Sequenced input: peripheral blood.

Here the CDR3 DNA reads TGTGCCAGCAGCCCCCACGGGTCTAACTATGGCTACACCTTC. It yields the protein CASSPHGSNYGYTF. The gene calls are TRBV9 and TRBJ1-2; no reliable D call. The CDR3 is 14 amino acids. V gave up 4 bases and J gave up 0 bases, with 10 bases separating them. The germline CDR1 and CDR2 sequences are SGDLS and YYNGEE.